This entry lists 25 T cell receptor beta chains sequenced from one sample in a study of blood T cell repertoires in COVID-19. TCRdb's copy holds only in-frame clones and misses some; the assay was immunoSEQ multiplex PCR. Of under 120,000 clones in the sample, 80% to 90% are singletons; the top ten hold about 32%. The source material was peripheral blood. These receptors were obtained from an elderly woman with acute or convalescent COVID-19.

This clone was observed a handful of times. The CDR3 region is CASSLGRLKNIQYF. Written as DNA, the CDR3 is TGTGCCAGCAGCTTAGGGAGATTGAAAAACATTCAGTACTTC. V usage is TRBV7-2 and J usage is TRBJ2-4; no firm D call. Deletions cut 1 base from V and 4 bases from J, with 8 bases between. This CDR3 spans 14 amino acids. Germline CDR1 is SGHTA and CDR2 is FQGNSA.

The chain couples TRBV3-1 (or the pseudogene TRBV3-2) to TRBJ2-3, with 16 bases lining up with TRBD2. The trim removed 6 bases at V and 4 bases at J, leaving 4 bases unmatched. Germline lookup yields CDR1 LGHDT and CDR2 YNNKEL (reference sequence). This CDR3 is 16 amino acids long. In DNA form, the CDR3 reads TGTGCCAGCAGGGGACTAGCGGGGGGGCCATCAGATACGCAGTATTTT. Amino acid sequence: CASRGLAGGPSDTQYF.

The chain is built from TRBV28 and TRBJ2-2; 8 bases fit TRBD1. This CDR3 is built from 16 residues. Germline-derived CDR1 and CDR2 are MDHEN and SYDVKM. V dropped 2 bases and J dropped 5; count of bases not matched to a gene: 7. In DNA form, the CDR3 reads TGTGCCAGCAGTTTAGCTCTGGACAGGGTGACCGGGGAGCTGTTTTTT. This sequence encodes CASSLALDRVTGELFF.

This clone was seen ten or more times. The chain links TRBV11-2 to TRBJ2-1, with D unclear. The V end was cut by 1 base, the J end by 4 bases, with 5 bases between. The germline gives CDR1 SGHAT, CDR2 FQNNGV. This CDR3 is 13 amino acids long. The CDR3 DNA follows: TGTGCCAGCAGCTTAGCGACTTACAATGAGCAGTTCTTC. This gives the protein CASSLATYNEQFF.

The V call is TRBV6-5, the J call TRBJ2-5; 7 nucleotides match TRBD1. CDR3 length equals 15 residues. After removal of 0 bases from V and 5 bases from J, the junction contained 6 bases not matched to a gene. In germline, CDR1 is MNHEY, CDR2 SVGAGI. The DNA for the CDR3 is TGTGCCAGCAGTTACTCGTTAGGGGGCAGGGAGACCCAGTACTTC. As protein: CASSYSLGGRETQYF.

This rearrangement joins TRBV5-1 to TRBJ1-3, with a possible D match to TRBD1 (6 bases). Trimming stripped 0 bases from V and 4 bases from J, with 14 bases between. From germline, CDR1 is SGHRS and CDR2 YFSETQ. The CDR3 sequence is 16 residues long. CDR3 sequence (DNA): TGCGCCAGCAGCTTGGGGCAGGGGTTCTTGGGAAACACCATATATTTT. It encodes CASSLGQGFLGNTIYF.

This chain joins TRBV25-1 and TRBJ1-6; unclear D gene. This CDR3 contains 14 residues. CDR1 is MGHDK, CDR2 SYGVNS, per germline. The germline V and J ends were trimmed by 1 base and 8 bases, with 9 bases remaining between them. The CDR3 spells CASSESGPYSPLHF. CDR3 nucleotides: TGTGCCAGCAGTGAATCAGGCCCGTATTCACCCCTCCACTTT.

This sequence joins TRBV7-3 and TRBJ2-1; TRBD2 aligns across 9 bases. Unmatched junction bases numbered 7, after V lost 5 bases and J lost 2 bases. CDR3 length: 16 residues. Germline CDR1 reads SGHTA; CDR2 reads FQGTGA. CDR3 residues: CASSMIAGATYNEQFF. CDR3 nucleotides: TGTGCCAGCAGCATGATAGCGGGGGCCACCTACAATGAGCAGTTCTTC.

V gene TRBV5-5 combines with J gene TRBJ2-6; D might be TRBD1 (6 bases). V was shortened by 4 bases and J by 0 bases, with 11 bases between the two germline ends. Germline V CDR1 and CDR2: SGHKS, YYEKEE (reference sequence). The CDR3 sequence is 16 residues long. CDR3 residues: CASSPPGVSGANVLTF. The CDR3 nucleotides are TGTGCCAGCAGCCCACCAGGGGTCTCTGGGGCCAACGTCCTGACTTTC.

This rearrangement joins TRBV11-1 to TRBJ1-4; the match to TRBD1 covers 11 bases. Trimming took 3 bases from V and 8 from J; bases not matched to a gene: 2. CDR1 and CDR2 (germline): SGHAT, FQDESV (reference sequence). The CDR3 loop spans 14 amino acids. CDR3 coding DNA: TGTGCCAGCAGCTTCGGGACAGGGGGAGAAAAACTGTTTTTT. Protein sequence: CASSFGTGGEKLFF.

The chain recombines TRBV19 with TRBJ2-1; maybe TRBD1 (5 bases). This CDR3 is built from 16 residues. CDR1 is LNHDA, CDR2 SQIVND, per germline (reference sequence). The V end lost 0 bases, the J end lost 5 bases, and 14 bases lay between the germline ends. The CDR3 nucleotides are TGTGCCAGTAGTATAGATCTAGGACACCTAAACAATGAGCAGTTCTTC. Protein sequence: CASSIDLGHLNNEQFF.

Relative to its sample, this clone is medium-sized. J is TRBJ1-6 and V is TRBV28, with unresolved D. V was cut by 6 bases and J by 10 bases, with 16 bases left in between. CDR3 length: 14 residues. The germline gives CDR1 MDHEN, CDR2 SYDVKM. The CDR3 sequence: CASRPGPNSSPLHF. CDR3 sequence (DNA): TGTGCCAGCAGACCTGGGCCCAACTCCTCACCCCTCCACTTT.

The chain is built from TRBV19 and TRBJ2-5; 9 bases fit TRBD2. The CDR3 is made up of 16 amino acids. Germline V gives CDR1 LNHDA, CDR2 SQIVND (reference sequence). The V and J ends lost 1 base and 5 bases, in that order; junction bases with no gene match: 8. CDR3 bases: TGTGCCAGTAGTATAGCTATGGGACTAGCTAGTGAGACCCAGTACTTC. Translating gives CASSIAMGLASETQYF.

This chain connects TRBV5-4 to TRBJ2-2; maybe TRBD1 (5 bases). The CDR3 is 14 residues long. Germline V gene data show CDR1 as SGHNT and CDR2 as YYREEE (reference sequence). V dropped 5 bases and J dropped 6 bases, with 14 bases sitting between them. This CDR3 reads CASRGGDSPGELFF. The CDR3 nucleotides read TGTGCCAGCAGGGGTGGAGACAGCCCCGGGGAGCTGTTTTTT.

The rearrangement joins TRBV10-1 to TRBJ2-3; the D gene is possibly TRBD2 (6 bases). The V and J ends lost 0 bases and 10 bases respectively, with 11 bases between them. This CDR3 is built from 13 residues. Germline lookup yields CDR1 WNHNN and CDR2 SYGVQD (reference sequence). The CDR3 sequence is CASSESGGYSQYF. Here the CDR3 DNA reads TGCGCCAGCAGTGAGTCAGGAGGGTATTCGCAGTATTTT.

This rearrangement joins TRBV5-1 to TRBJ1-2, with a tentative D call TRBD1 (6 bases). The V gene lost 0 bases and the J gene lost 8 bases, with 11 bases spanning the gap. This CDR3 is built from 13 residues. CDR1 SGHRS and CDR2 YFSETQ come from the germline V gene. The CDR3 coding sequence is TGCGCCAGCAGCTTGGGCGCAGGGGAAGGCTACACCTTC. The encoded protein is CASSLGAGEGYTF. The whole variable domain, remainder taken from reference TRBV5-1 and TRBJ1-2, is KAGVTQTPRYLIKTRGQQVTLSCSPISGHRSVSWYQQTPGQGLQFLFEYFSETQRNKGNFPGRFSGRQFSNSRSEMNVSTLELGDSALYLCASSLGAGEGYTFGSGTRLTVV.

The chain carries TRBV6-2 or TRBV6-3 and TRBJ2-7, with D possibly TRBD2 on 5 matching bases. The CDR3 is 12 amino acids. V was clipped by 6 bases and J by 6 bases, with 12 bases between them. The germline CDR1 and CDR2 sequences are MNHEY and SVGEGT. CDR3 nucleotides: TGTGCCAGCAGCCAGTCGGCGGGCGAGCAGTACTTC. Protein sequence: CASSQSAGEQYF.

The chain has TRBV6-2 or TRBV6-3 and TRBJ2-5, with TRBD2 identical over 9 bases. The junction had 5 bases not matched to a gene; V was cut back by 1 base and J by 2 bases. The CDR3 consists of 16 residues. Germline V lookup: CDR1 MNHEY, CDR2 SVGEGT. The CDR3 DNA reads as TGTGCCAGCAGTTACTTACTAGCGGGTTATCAAGAGACCCAGTACTTC. The encoded protein is CASSYLLAGYQETQYF.

The V gene is TRBV6-2 or TRBV6-3, the J gene TRBJ2-7; 10 positions agree with TRBD2. Per the germline V gene, CDR1 is MNHEY and CDR2 is SVGEGT. Losses at the gene ends were 2 bases for V and 12 bases for J; bases not matched to a gene: 4. The CDR3 is 12 residues long. For the CDR3, the DNA is TGTGCCAGCAGTTACGGACTAGCGGCGGTGTACTTC. This gives the protein CASSYGLAAVYF.

This rearrangement joins TRBV28 to TRBJ1-2, with D perhaps matching TRBD1 (5 bases). Germline V gene data show CDR1 as MDHEN and CDR2 as SYDVKM. This CDR3 comprises 14 residues. Trimming removed 8 bases at V and 4 bases at J, with 17 bases between. The CDR3 protein is CASSNHGGAYGYTF. CDR3 nucleotides: TGTGCCAGCTCTAACCATGGAGGGGCCTATGGCTACACCTTC.

The CDR3, as DNA: TGTGCCAGCAGTTCGACAGGGAGAGCTTTCTTT. This encodes CASSSTGRAFF. The J gene is TRBJ1-1, the V gene TRBV12-3 or TRBV12-4; 7 positions agree with TRBD1. There are 11 residues in the CDR3. V lost 4 bases to trimming and J lost 10 bases; unmatched junction nucleotides: 3.

The rearrangement links TRBV28 to TRBJ2-7; tentatively, D is TRBD2 (5 bases). Trimming stripped 7 bases from V and 0 bases from J, with 10 bases between. The CDR3 covers 13 residues. Germline CDR1 MDHEN, CDR2 SYDVKM. The CDR3 DNA sequence: TGTGCCAGCACCCCTGGGAGCTCCTACGAGCAGTACTTC. Protein sequence: CASTPGSSYEQYF. Full variable domain (missing parts from reference TRBV28 and TRBJ2-7): DVKVTQSSRYLVKRTGEKVFLECVQDMDHENMFWYRQDPGLGLRLIYFSYDVKMKEKGDIPEGYSVSREKKERFSLILESASTNQTSMYLCASTPGSSYEQYFGPGTRLTVT.

This rearrangement joins TRBV30 to TRBJ1-5; D unresolved. The CDR3 has 13 amino acids. Trimming removed 1 base at V and 3 bases at J, with 7 bases between. Germline lookup yields CDR1 GTSNPN and CDR2 SVGIG (reference sequence). CDR3 sequence (DNA): TGTGCCTGGAGTGGTGGCTTCAATCAGCCCCAGCATTTT. Translating it yields CAWSGGFNQPQHF. Complete variable domain (other parts from reference TRBV30 and TRBJ1-5): SQTIHQWPATLVQPVGSPLSLECTVEGTSNPNLYWYRQAAGRGLQLLFYSVGIGQISSEVPQNLSASRPQDRQFILSSKKLLLSDSGFYLCAWSGGFNQPQHFGDGTRLSIL.

The gene calls are TRBV20-1 and TRBJ2-7; D is uncertain. This CDR3 region has 11 residues. CDR1 is DFQATT and CDR2 is SNEGSKA in the germline V gene (reference sequence). V lost 4 bases and J lost 2, with 6 bases in between. CDR3 sequence: CSATIAYEQYF. The CDR3 coding sequence is TGCAGTGCTACAATTGCCTACGAGCAGTACTTC.

This clone was picked up one time. The chain links TRBV5-1 to TRBJ1-1; tentative D call: TRBD1 (6 bases). V was trimmed by 0 bases and J by 4 bases, leaving 13 bases between them. The CDR3 covers 15 residues. CDR1 is SGHRS, CDR2 YFSETQ, per germline. The CDR3 sequence is CASSLVQGGGTEAFF. CDR3 coding DNA: TGCGCCAGCAGCTTGGTCCAGGGAGGGGGCACTGAAGCTTTCTTT.